The 23 T cell receptor beta chains reported below all come from one sample, sequenced in a study of cytomegalovirus exposure and HLA in healthy donors. 60 Vbeta and 13 Jbeta primers were used in PCR. The repertoire was sequenced with immunoSEQ multiplex PCR; TCRdb's copy has only in-frame clones and lacks some. The sample lists roughly 120,000 clones; around 70% were seen once. The sequencing sample was made of PBMCs. The receptor set was obtained from a woman aged 18-35 years in good health and CMV-seronegative.

This chain joins TRBV5-4 and TRBJ1-1, with 7 bases fitting TRBD1. Germline CDR1 SGHNT, CDR2 YYREEE (reference sequence). J lost 0 bases, V lost 4 bases, and 12 bases had no gene match. CDR3 size: 17 residues. CDR3 loop: CASSVEGAARLNTEAFF. CDR3 in DNA: TGTGCCAGCAGCGTGGAGGGGGCCGCCAGACTGAACACTGAAGCTTTCTTT.

This chain uses TRBV5-1 with TRBJ2-5, with no clear D. Trimming took 4 bases from V and 1 from J, leaving 14 bases between them. Germline V lookup: CDR1 SGHRS, CDR2 YFSETQ. This CDR3 spans 15 amino acids. The CDR3 sequence: CASSRTGNPQETQYF. In DNA, the CDR3 is TGCGCCAGCAGCCGCACGGGTAACCCCCAAGAGACCCAGTACTTC.

The V and J genes are TRBV7-9 and TRBJ2-5, with 11 bases matching TRBD2. This CDR3 region has 15 residues. Germline V CDR1 and CDR2: SEHNR, FQNEAQ (reference sequence). V was pared by 7 bases and J by 1 base, with 5 bases of the junction left unmatched. In DNA form, the CDR3 reads TGTGCCAGCACCCTGGGACTAGCGGTCCAAGAGACCCAGTACTTC. It encodes CASTLGLAVQETQYF.

This chain uses TRBV7-2 with TRBJ1-5; D is undetermined. This CDR3 is 12 amino acids long. V lost 5 bases to trimming and J lost 8 bases, with 10 bases between them. The germline V gene encodes CDR1 SGHTA and CDR2 FQGNSA. CDR3 in amino acids: CASSPTREPQHF. DNA of the CDR3: TGTGCCAGCAGCCCGACTAGGGAGCCCCAGCATTTT.

The rearrangement uses TRBV11-2 and TRBJ2-1; D is unresolved. Trimming cost V 1 base and J 6 bases, with 4 bases left between them. The germline V gene encodes CDR1 SGHAT and CDR2 FQNNGV. The length of the CDR3 is 12 residues. CDR3 sequence reads: CASSLARNEQFF. In nucleotides, the CDR3 is TGTGCCAGCAGCTTAGCCCGCAATGAGCAGTTCTTC.

J is TRBJ2-1 and V is TRBV6-6; D not certain. Germline loops: CDR1 MNHNY, CDR2 SVGAGI (reference sequence). The V end lost 7 bases, the J end lost 7 bases, and 8 bases lay between the germline ends. This CDR3 is 11 amino acids long. CDR3 sequence reads: CASTSGNEQFF. The CDR3, as DNA: TGTGCCAGCACCTCCGGTAATGAGCAGTTCTTC.

The chain is built from TRBV6-1 and TRBJ1-4; D might be TRBD1 (6 bases). This CDR3 has 14 residues. V gave up 6 bases and J gave up 4 bases, with 12 bases separating them. Germline CDR1 MNHNS, CDR2 SASEGT. Here the CDR3 reads CASSKDRSNEKLFF. For the CDR3, the DNA is TGTGCCAGCAGCAAAGACAGGAGTAATGAAAAACTGTTTTTT.

J is TRBJ1-2 and V is TRBV5-1, with a possible D match to TRBD1 (6 bases). Germline CDR1 and CDR2: SGHRS and YFSETQ. V gave up 1 base and J gave up 7 bases, with 11 bases separating them. The CDR3 has 13 residues. CDR3 nucleotide sequence: TGCGCCAGCAGCTTGTTTCAGGGGTCTGGCTACACCTTC. Amino acid sequence: CASSLFQGSGYTF.

V and J are TRBV19 and TRBJ2-3, with 10 bases fitting TRBD2. V was pared by 7 bases and J by 5 bases, with 3 bases of the junction left unmatched. The germline CDR1 and CDR2 sequences are LNHDA and SQIVND (reference sequence). The CDR3 totals 13 residues. The DNA for the CDR3 is TGTGCCAGTATGAGCGGGAGGGGAGATACGCAGTATTTT. Its translation: CASMSGRGDTQYF.

This clone was picked up a small number of times. The chain combines TRBV28 with TRBJ2-7, with a weak D call TRBD2 (6 bases). Germline assignment: CDR1 MDHEN and CDR2 SYDVKM. The CDR3 has 17 residues. The germline V and J ends were trimmed by 5 bases and 0 bases, with 20 bases remaining between them. The CDR3 region is CASSPTAGPRSSYEQYF. In DNA form, the CDR3 reads TGTGCCAGCAGTCCAACCGCGGGACCGCGAAGCTCCTACGAGCAGTACTTC.

J is TRBJ1-1 and V is TRBV28, with D perhaps matching TRBD1 (6 bases). V gave up 3 bases and J gave up 7 bases, with 15 bases separating them. The germline V gene has CDR1 MDHEN and CDR2 SYDVKM. The CDR3 extends over 14 amino acids. In DNA, the CDR3 is TGTGCCAGCAGTTTGCGCGTTACAGGGATTGAAGCTTTCTTT. Amino acid sequence: CASSLRVTGIEAFF.

CDR3 DNA sequence: TGTGCCAGCAGTTACACAGGGATCCCTAATGAAAAACTGTTTTTT. The encoded protein is CASSYTGIPNEKLFF. V gene TRBV6-5 combines with J gene TRBJ1-4, with a tentative D call TRBD1 (6 bases). This CDR3 contains 15 residues. Germline V gene data show CDR1 as MNHEY and CDR2 as SVGAGI. V gave up 2 bases and J gave up 3 bases, with 10 bases separating them.

The chain couples TRBV6-1 to TRBJ1-2; possibly TRBD1 for D (6 bases). This CDR3 comprises 14 residues. Germline V lookup: CDR1 MNHNS, CDR2 SASEGT. V lost 7 bases to trimming and J lost 6 bases, with 18 bases between them. The CDR3 sequence is CASNEDSAGDGYTF. The CDR3 region has the DNA TGTGCCAGCAATGAGGACAGCGCTGGGGATGGCTACACCTTC.

The genes are TRBV19 and TRBJ1-5; TRBD1 might be the D (6 bases). Germline loops: CDR1 LNHDA, CDR2 SQIVND (reference sequence). The V end lost 5 bases, the J end lost 2 bases, and 13 bases lay between the germline ends. There are 15 residues in the CDR3. The DNA for the CDR3 is TGTGCCAGTAGTTACAGGGATGTTGGCAATCAGCCCCAGCATTTT. Translating gives CASSYRDVGNQPQHF. Variable domain in full (rest from reference TRBV19 and TRBJ1-5): DGGITQSPKYLFRKEGQNVTLSCEQNLNHDAMYWYRQDPGQGLRLIYYSQIVNDFQKGDIAEGYSVSREKKESFPLTVTSAQKNPTAFYLCASSYRDVGNQPQHFGDGTRLSIL.

The chain employs TRBV28 and TRBJ2-7; D perhaps matches TRBD2 (6 bases). Germline assignment: CDR1 MDHEN and CDR2 SYDVKM. V was shortened by 3 bases and J by 0 bases, with 12 bases between the two germline ends. This CDR3 is 15 amino acids long. The CDR3 is CASSLTRPGSYEQYF. The CDR3 nucleotides read TGTGCCAGCAGTTTGACTAGGCCTGGCTCCTACGAGCAGTACTTC.

The chain has TRBV5-1 and TRBJ2-1; 7 bases agree with TRBD2. The V gene's germline CDR1 is SGHRS and CDR2 YFSETQ. This CDR3 has 16 residues. The trim removed 0 bases at V and 3 bases at J, leaving 6 bases unmatched. CDR3 DNA: TGCGCCAGCAGCTTGGGAGCAGCGGGGATCTACAATGAGCAGTTCTTC. It is translated as CASSLGAAGIYNEQFF.

The chain has TRBV19 and TRBJ2-2; TRBD2 matches at 14 bases. The CDR3 consists of 14 residues. The V and J ends lost 7 bases and 13 bases, in that order; junction bases with no gene match: 8. Per germline, CDR1 LNHDA and CDR2 SQIVND (reference sequence). CDR3 sequence reads: CASNRLAGGPVLFF. In DNA, the CDR3 is TGTGCCAGTAACCGACTAGCGGGGGGGCCAGTGCTGTTTTTT.

This clone was picked up a small number of times. V usage is TRBV5-1 and J usage is TRBJ1-1; D gene uncertain. The CDR3 length is 15 residues. The germline CDR1 and CDR2 sequences are SGHRS and YFSETQ. V lost 2 bases and J lost 1, with 12 bases in between. As DNA, the CDR3 is TGCGCCAGCAGCTTAGGCCGAGACAAGAACACTGAAGCTTTCTTT. This translates into CASSLGRDKNTEAFF.

V usage is TRBV18 and J usage is TRBJ1-1; tentative D call: TRBD1 (5 bases). Trimming cost V 3 bases and J 2 bases, with 16 bases left between them. Germline-derived CDR1 and CDR2 are KGHSH and LQKENI. This CDR3 has 16 residues. DNA of the CDR3: TGTGCCAGCTCACCGGCGGGGGGTACGGCTAACACTGAAGCTTTCTTT. Its translation is CASSPAGGTANTEAFF.

The V call is TRBV30, the J call TRBJ1-1; the match to TRBD1 covers 7 bases. This CDR3 has 19 amino acids. Per germline, CDR1 GTSNPN and CDR2 SVGIG (reference sequence). V trimming: 0 bases; J trimming: 3 bases; junction bases outside the gene matches: 19. In DNA, the CDR3 is TGTGCCTGGAGTGTTCGTCGGGCAGGGGGATTTATGGGGGACACTGAAGCTTTCTTT. The encoded protein is CAWSVRRAGGFMGDTEAFF.

The V call is TRBV4-1, the J call TRBJ2-7; possibly TRBD2 for D (5 bases). The V gene's germline CDR1 is MGHRA and CDR2 YSYEKL. Trimming took 3 bases from V and 7 from J, leaving 10 bases between them. The CDR3 runs to 12 residues. The CDR3 sequence: CASSQGAGEQYF. The DNA for the CDR3 is TGCGCCAGCAGCCAGGGCGCGGGTGAGCAGTACTTC.

The chain has TRBV5-1 and TRBJ2-5; weak D call: TRBD1 (7 bases). Trimming removed 7 bases from V and 9 bases from J, with 13 bases in between. The CDR3 runs 11 residues. Germline lookup yields CDR1 SGHRS and CDR2 YFSETQ. Written as DNA, the CDR3 is TGCGCCAGCGGCCAGGGGGACTCCCAGTACTTC. Translating it yields CASGQGDSQYF.

The chain carries TRBV7-6 and TRBJ2-7, with D perhaps TRBD1 (6 bases). The germline V gene has CDR1 SGHVS and CDR2 FNYEAQ. The CDR3 length is 17 residues. V was shortened by 3 bases and J by 8 bases, with 26 bases between the two germline ends. CDR3 region: CASSLFSSGQTTMKQYF. CDR3 in DNA: TGTGCCAGCAGCTTGTTCTCCTCGGGACAAACGACTATGAAGCAGTACTTC.